The rows below give T cell receptor beta chains drawn from one sample of a study of blood T cells in healthy people across ages. TCRdb re-derived calls from the 5' RACE reads in MiXCR, one entry per CDR3 protein. The sample lists 850,000 to 1,300,000 distinct CDR3 sequences, 35% to 50% occurring once. Sequenced input: blood. The receptors originated from a woman aged 55-70 years in good health. The CDR3 runs from the conserved cysteine through the conserved F or W. The D gene is left open where the match is weak.

d_call cdr3_length v_call cdr3_aa
- 12 TRBV6-6 CASHKVRREQFF
- 11 TRBV29-1 CSVIGEKTQYF
TRBD1 16 TRBV10-3 CAISEAGQNSNQPQHF
TRBD1 12 TRBV12-3/TRBV12-4 CASKGTAYEQYF
- 13 TRBV3-1 CASSQGTGYGYTF
TRBD2 15 TRBV5-4 CASSILAGELYEQYF
TRBD2 16 TRBV6-1 CASSGRLAGSTDTQYF
- 14 TRBV5-1 CAGSLAGFSYEQYF
- 14 TRBV12-5 CASGFGGAQETQYF
TRBD1 14 TRBV5-1 CASSLPGPGGEQYF
TRBD1 11 TRBV29-1 CSVATGIEQYF
- 16 TRBV12-3/TRBV12-4 CASSFWGTDLPYEQYF
TRBD2 14 TRBV6-1 CACSLGLGSDTQYF
- 16 TRBV27 CASSFPGHQSVDTQYF
TRBD2 16 TRBV11-2 CASSLVVAGNTGELFF
TRBD1 19 TRBV5-5 CASSLFPPALRQGDYEQYF